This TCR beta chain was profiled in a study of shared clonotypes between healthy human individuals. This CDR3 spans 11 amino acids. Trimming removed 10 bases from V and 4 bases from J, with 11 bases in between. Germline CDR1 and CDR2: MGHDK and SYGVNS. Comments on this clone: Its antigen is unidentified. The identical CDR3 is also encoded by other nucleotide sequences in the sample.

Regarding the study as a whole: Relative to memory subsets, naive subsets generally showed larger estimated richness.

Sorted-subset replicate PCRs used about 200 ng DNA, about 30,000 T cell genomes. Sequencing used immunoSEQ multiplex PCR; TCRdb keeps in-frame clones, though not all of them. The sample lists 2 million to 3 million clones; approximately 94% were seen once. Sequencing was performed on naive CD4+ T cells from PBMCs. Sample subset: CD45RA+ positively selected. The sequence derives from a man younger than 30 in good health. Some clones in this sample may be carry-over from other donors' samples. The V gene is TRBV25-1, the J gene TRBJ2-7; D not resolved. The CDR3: CATDRGYEQYF. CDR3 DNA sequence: TGTGCCACCGACCGTGGATACGAGCAGTACTTC.